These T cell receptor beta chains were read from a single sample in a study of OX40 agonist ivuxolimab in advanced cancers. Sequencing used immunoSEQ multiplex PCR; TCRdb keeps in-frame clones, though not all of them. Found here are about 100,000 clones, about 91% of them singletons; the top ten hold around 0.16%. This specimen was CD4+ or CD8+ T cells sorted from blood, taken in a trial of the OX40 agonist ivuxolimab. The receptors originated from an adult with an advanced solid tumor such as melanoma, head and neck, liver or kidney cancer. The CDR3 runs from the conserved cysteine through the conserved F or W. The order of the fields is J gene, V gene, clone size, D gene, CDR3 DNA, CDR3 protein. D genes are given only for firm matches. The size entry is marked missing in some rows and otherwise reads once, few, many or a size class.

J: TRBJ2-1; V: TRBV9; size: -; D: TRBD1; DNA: TGTGCCAGCAGCGCCTACAGGGGGAGCTCCTACAATGAGCAGTTCTTC; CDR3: CASSAYRGSSYNEQFF
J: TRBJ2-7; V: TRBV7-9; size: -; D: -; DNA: TGTGCCAGCAGCCTGACGACGGTTCAGCAGTACTTC; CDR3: CASSLTTVQQYF
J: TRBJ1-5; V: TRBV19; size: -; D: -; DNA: TGTGCCAGTAGTCTCGGGACGGGGAATCAGCCCCAGCATTTT; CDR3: CASSLGTGNQPQHF
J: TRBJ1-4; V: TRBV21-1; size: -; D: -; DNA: TGTGCCAGCAGCAAAGAGGGTTCGGGGGCAACTAATGAAAAACTGTTTTTT; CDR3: CASSKEGSGATNEKLFF
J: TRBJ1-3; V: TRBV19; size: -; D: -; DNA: TGTGCCAGTAGTATTGACAACACCATATATTTT; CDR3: CASSIDNTIYF
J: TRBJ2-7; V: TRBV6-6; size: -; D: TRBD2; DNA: TGTGCCAGCACCTTAGCGGGAGGCCAGTACGAGCAGTACTTC; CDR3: CASTLAGGQYEQYF
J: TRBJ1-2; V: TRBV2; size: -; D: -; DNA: TGTGCCAGCAGTGAGGCTGGGACGAGCTATGGCTACACCTTC; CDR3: CASSEAGTSYGYTF
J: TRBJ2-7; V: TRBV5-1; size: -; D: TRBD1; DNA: TGCGCCAGCAGCGGAGGACAGGGGTACGAGCAGTACTTC; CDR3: CASSGGQGYEQYF
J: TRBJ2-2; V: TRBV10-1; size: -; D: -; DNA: TGCGCCAGCAGTCAATTGACCACAGGAGGGCCCGGGGAGCTGTTTTTT; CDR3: CASSQLTTGGPGELFF
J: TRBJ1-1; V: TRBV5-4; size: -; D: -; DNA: TGTGCCAGCAGCTTGGGGGAAAAGACTGAAGCTTTCTTT; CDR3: CASSLGEKTEAFF
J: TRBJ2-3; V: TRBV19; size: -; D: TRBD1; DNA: TGTGCCAGTAGTGTGCAGGGGGCCACAGATACGCAGTATTTT; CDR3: CASSVQGATDTQYF
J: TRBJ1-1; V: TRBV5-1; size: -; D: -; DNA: TGCGCCAGCAGCTTGGCGATTGTGGGGGGTGAAGCTTTCTTT; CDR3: CASSLAIVGGEAFF
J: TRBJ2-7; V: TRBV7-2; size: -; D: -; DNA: TGTGCCAGCAGCTTAGTGGATCGGCGGGACCCCGGCGAGCAGTACTTC; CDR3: CASSLVDRRDPGEQYF
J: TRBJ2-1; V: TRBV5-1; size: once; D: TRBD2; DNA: TGCGCCAGCAGCTTGGTAGCGGGGAAGAACAATGAGCAGTTCTTC; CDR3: CASSLVAGKNNEQFF
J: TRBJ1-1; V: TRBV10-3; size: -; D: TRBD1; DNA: TGTGCCATCAGCCGGACAGGGGATGCGGCTGGCACTGAAGCTTTCTTT; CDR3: CAISRTGDAAGTEAFF
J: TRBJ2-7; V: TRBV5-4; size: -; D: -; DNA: TGTGCCAGCAGCTCGGACGGTTACTACGAGCAGTACTTC; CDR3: CASSSDGYYEQYF
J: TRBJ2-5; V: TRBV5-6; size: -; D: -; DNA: TGTGCCAGCAGCTTTGGTGCTAGAGAGACCCAGTACTTC; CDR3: CASSFGARETQYF
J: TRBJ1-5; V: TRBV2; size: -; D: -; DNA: TGTGCCAGCAGTGAAATGCGGGGAGGGGCTCAGCCCCAGCATTTT; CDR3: CASSEMRGGAQPQHF
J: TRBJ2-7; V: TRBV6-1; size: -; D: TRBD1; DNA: TGTGCCAGCAGTGACGGGACAGGGGACTACGAGCAGTACTTC; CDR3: CASSDGTGDYEQYF
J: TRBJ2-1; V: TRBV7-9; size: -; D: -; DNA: TGTGCCAGCAGCTCACAGGCTAGCTCCAATGAGCAGTTCTTC; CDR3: CASSSQASSNEQFF
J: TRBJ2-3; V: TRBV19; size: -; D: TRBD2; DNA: TGTGCCAGTAGTATAGGTGCGGGAGGGAGAGATACGCAGTATTTT; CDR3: CASSIGAGGRDTQYF
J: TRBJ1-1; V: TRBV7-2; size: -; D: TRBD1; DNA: TGTGCCAGCAGCCGAATTACAGGGGTCCGTGAAGCTTTCTTT; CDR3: CASSRITGVREAFF
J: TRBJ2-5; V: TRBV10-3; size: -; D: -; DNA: TGTGCCATCAGTGAACGGGGTAATCGAGAGACCCAGTACTTC; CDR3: CAISERGNRETQYF
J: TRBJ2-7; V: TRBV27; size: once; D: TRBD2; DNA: TGTGCCAGCCGGGGACTAGCGGGGGAGCAGTACTTC; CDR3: CASRGLAGEQYF